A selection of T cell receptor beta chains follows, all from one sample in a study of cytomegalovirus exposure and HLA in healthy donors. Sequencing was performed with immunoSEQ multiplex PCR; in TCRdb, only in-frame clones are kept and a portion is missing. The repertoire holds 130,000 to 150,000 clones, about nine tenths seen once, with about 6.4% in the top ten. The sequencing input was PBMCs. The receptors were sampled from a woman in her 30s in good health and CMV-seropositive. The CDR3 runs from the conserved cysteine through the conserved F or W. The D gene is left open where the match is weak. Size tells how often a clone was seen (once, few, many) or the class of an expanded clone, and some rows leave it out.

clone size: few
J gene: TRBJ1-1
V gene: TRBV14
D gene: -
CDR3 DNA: TGTGCCAGCAGCCAAGTACAGGGCGGAAACACTGAAGCTTTCTTT
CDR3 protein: CASSQVQGGNTEAFF

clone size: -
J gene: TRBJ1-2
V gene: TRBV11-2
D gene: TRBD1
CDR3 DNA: TGTGCCAGCAGCTGGACAGGGTTGGTCGGGGGCTACACCTTC
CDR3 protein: CASSWTGLVGGYTF

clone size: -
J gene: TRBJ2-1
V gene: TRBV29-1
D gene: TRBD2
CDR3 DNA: TGCAGCGTCGGGGGGGGACTCTACAATGAGCAGTTCTTC
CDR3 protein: CSVGGGLYNEQFF

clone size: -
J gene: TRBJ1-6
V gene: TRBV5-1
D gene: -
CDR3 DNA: TGCGCCAGCAGCTTGATCACAGGAAACTCACCCCTCCACTTT
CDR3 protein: CASSLITGNSPLHF

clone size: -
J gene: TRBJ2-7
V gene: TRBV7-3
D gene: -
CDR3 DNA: TGTGCCAGCAGTCCCAGGGGCGGAGTCCACGAGCAGTACTTC
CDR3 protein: CASSPRGGVHEQYF

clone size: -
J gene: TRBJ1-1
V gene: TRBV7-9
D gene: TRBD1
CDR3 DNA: TGTGCCAGCAGCCTACAGGGGGAGAACACTGAAGCTTTCTTT
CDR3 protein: CASSLQGENTEAFF

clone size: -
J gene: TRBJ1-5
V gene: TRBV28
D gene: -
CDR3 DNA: TGTGCCAGCATCACGGGGATGAGCGGTCAGCCCCAGCATTTT
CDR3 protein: CASITGMSGQPQHF

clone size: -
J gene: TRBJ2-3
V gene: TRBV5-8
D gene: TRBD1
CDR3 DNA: TGTGCCAGCAGCTTGAGGGGGCTCGCAGATACGCAGTATTTT
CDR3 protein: CASSLRGLADTQYF

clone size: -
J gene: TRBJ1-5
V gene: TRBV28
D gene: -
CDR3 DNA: TGTGCCAGCAGACCACTATACAGGGACAATCAGCCCCAGCATTTT
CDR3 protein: CASRPLYRDNQPQHF

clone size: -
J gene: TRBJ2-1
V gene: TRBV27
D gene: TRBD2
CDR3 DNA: TGTGCCAGCAGTTACCTAGCGGGGTACAATGAGCAGTTCTTC
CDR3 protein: CASSYLAGYNEQFF

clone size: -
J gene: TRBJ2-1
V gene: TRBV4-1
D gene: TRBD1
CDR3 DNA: TGCGCCAGCAGCCAAGTCGACTTTATTCCAGGGACAGGCTATGAGCAGTTCTTC
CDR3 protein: CASSQVDFIPGTGYEQFF

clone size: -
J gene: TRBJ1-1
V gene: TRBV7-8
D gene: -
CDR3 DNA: TGTGCCAGCAGCTTAGAGGCATCAGGCCTTACTGAAGCTTTCTTT
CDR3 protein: CASSLEASGLTEAFF

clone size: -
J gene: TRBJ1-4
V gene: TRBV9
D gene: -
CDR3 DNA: TGTGCCAGCAGCGCAGATGGGCCGAATGAAAAACTGTTTTTT
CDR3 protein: CASSADGPNEKLFF

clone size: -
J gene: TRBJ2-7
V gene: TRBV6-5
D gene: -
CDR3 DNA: TGTGCCAGCAGTAGCCACGAGCAGTACTTC
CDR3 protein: CASSSHEQYF

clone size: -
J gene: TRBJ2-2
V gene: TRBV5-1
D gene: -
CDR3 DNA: TGCGCCAGCAGTACAGGGCAGGCCCCATCCACCGGGGAGCTGTTTTTT
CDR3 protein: CASSTGQAPSTGELFF

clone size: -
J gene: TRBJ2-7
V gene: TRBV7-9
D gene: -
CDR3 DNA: TGTGCCAGCAGCCCGATCGGGTACGAGCAGTACTTC
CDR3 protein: CASSPIGYEQYF

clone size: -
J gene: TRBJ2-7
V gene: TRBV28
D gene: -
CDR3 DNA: TGTGCCAGTACAGGCCCGTCCTCCTACGAGCAGTACTTC
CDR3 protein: CASTGPSSYEQYF

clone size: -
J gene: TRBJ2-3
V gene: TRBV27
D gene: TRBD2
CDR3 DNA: TGTGCCAGCAGTTTATTTGCTAGCGGGGGGGCCCTGGATACGCAGTATTTT
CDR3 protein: CASSLFASGGALDTQYF

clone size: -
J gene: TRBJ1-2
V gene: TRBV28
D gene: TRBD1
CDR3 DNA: TGTGCCAGCAGCCAGGGACAGGTTTATGGCTACACCTTC
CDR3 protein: CASSQGQVYGYTF

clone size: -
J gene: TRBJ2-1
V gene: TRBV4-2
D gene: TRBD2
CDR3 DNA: TGTGCCAGCAGCCAAGATCAAGCGGGGGGGAGGAATGAGCAGTTCTTC
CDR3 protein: CASSQDQAGGRNEQFF

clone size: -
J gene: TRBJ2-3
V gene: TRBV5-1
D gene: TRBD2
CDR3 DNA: TGCGCCAGCAGCATCGGGACTAGCGGCAGCGATACGCAGTATTTT
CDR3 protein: CASSIGTSGSDTQYF

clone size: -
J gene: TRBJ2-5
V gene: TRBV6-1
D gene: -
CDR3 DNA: TGTGCCAGCAGTGAAGAGGCTGGACAGGCCGGGGGCCAGTACTTC
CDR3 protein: CASSEEAGQAGGQYF

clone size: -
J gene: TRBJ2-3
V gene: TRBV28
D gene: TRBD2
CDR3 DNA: TGTGCCAGCAGCTGGCCAAGCGGGGGGCTCACAGATACGCAGTATTTT
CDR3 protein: CASSWPSGGLTDTQYF

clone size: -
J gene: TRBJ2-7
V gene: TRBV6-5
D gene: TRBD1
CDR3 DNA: TGTGCCAGCAGCTCATATACAGACAGGGGTCAGTACTTC
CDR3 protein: CASSSYTDRGQYF

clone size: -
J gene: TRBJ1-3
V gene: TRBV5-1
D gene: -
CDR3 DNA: TGCGCCAGCAGCTTGGGCCTGAGCTCTGGAAACACCATATATTTT
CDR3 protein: CASSLGLSSGNTIYF

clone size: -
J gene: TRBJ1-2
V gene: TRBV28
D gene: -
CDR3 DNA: TGTGCCAGCAGTGCGGGGTTAGCTAACTATGGCTACACCTTC
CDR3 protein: CASSAGLANYGYTF

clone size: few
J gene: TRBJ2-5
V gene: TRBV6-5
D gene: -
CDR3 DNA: TGTGCCAGCAGTGAGGGCTTTGAGACCCAGTACTTC
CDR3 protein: CASSEGFETQYF

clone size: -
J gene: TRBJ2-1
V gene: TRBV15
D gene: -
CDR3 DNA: TGTGCCACCAGCAGTACTTCCGGGACACTCTACAATGAGCAGTTCTTC
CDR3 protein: CATSSTSGTLYNEQFF

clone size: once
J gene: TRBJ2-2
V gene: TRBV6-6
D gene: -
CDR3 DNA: TGTGCCAGCATCGAACGGGGGAGTCCCAACGGGGAGCTGTTTTTT
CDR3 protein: CASIERGSPNGELFF

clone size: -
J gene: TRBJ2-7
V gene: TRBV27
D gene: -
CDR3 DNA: TGTGCCAGCATAGGGGCAGGGTACCTGGAGCAGTACTTC
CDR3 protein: CASIGAGYLEQYF

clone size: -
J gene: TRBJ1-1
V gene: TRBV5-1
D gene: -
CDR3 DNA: TGCGCCAGCAGCTTGTCCAGGGGAAACACTGAAGCTTTCTTT
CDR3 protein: CASSLSRGNTEAFF

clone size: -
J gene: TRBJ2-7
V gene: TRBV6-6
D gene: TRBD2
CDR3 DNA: TGTGCCAGCAGAATACACGCCCCTAGCGGATCCTACGAGCAGTACTTC
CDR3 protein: CASRIHAPSGSYEQYF

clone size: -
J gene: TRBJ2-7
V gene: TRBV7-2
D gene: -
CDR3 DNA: TGTGCCAGCAGCTCCTACCTGACAGTAGATCCCCCCTACGAGCAGTACTTC
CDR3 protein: CASSSYLTVDPPYEQYF

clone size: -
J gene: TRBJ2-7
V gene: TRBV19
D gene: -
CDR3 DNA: TGTGCCAGTAGTATCGCGGGCTACGAGCAGTACTTC
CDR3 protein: CASSIAGYEQYF

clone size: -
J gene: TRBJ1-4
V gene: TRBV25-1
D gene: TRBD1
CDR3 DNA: TGTGCCAGCAGTGTAGACAGGGATGAAAAACTGTTTTTT
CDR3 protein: CASSVDRDEKLFF

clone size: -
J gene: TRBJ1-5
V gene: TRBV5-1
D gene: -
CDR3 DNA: TGCGCCAGCAGCTTGGGAGTGGGCCCGAATCAGCCCCAGCATTTT
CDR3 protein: CASSLGVGPNQPQHF

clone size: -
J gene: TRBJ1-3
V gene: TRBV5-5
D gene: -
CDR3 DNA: TGTGCCAGCAGCTTGTTAGGGGGTGTCCCTGGAAACACCATATATTTT
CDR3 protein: CASSLLGGVPGNTIYF

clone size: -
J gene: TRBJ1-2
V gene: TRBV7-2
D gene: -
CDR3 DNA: TGTGCCAGCAGCCTTGACAGGCAGGATGGCTACACCTTC
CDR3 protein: CASSLDRQDGYTF

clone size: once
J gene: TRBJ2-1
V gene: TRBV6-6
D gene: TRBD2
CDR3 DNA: TGTGCCAGCAGTTTAGGACTAGCGGGGCCTAATGAGCAGTTCTTC
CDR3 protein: CASSLGLAGPNEQFF

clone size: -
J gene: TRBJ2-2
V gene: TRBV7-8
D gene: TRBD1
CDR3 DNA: TGTGCCAGCAGCTTGGGACAGGGGGCAGGATACACCGGGGAGCTGTTTTTT
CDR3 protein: CASSLGQGAGYTGELFF

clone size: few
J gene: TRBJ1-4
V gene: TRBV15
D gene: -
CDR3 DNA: TGTGCCACCAGTCCCGTGCGGGGGTCGGGGATTAATGAAAAACTGTTTTTT
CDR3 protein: CATSPVRGSGINEKLFF

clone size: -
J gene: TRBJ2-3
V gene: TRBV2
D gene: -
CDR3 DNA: TGTGCCAGCAGGAGAGGCCCCCGGGGGACAGATACGCAGTATTTT
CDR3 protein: CASRRGPRGTDTQYF

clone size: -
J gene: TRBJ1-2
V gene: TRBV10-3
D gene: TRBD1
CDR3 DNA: TGTGCCATCGGCTCAGGGACAGCCTATGGCTACACCTTC
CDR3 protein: CAIGSGTAYGYTF

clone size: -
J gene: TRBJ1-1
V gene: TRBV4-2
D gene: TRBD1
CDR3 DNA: TGTGCCAGCAGAGGAGACAGGGGCAGGACTGAAGCTTTCTTT
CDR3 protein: CASRGDRGRTEAFF

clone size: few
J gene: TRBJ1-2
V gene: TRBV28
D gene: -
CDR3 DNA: TGTGCCAGCACCGACCTAGCTCGAGGCTACACCTTC
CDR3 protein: CASTDLARGYTF

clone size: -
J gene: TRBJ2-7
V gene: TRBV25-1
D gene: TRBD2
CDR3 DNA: TGTGCCAGCAGTGAGGGACTAGCGGGAGATTTCGACGAGCAGTACTTC
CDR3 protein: CASSEGLAGDFDEQYF

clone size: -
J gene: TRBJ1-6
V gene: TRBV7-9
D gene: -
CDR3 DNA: TGTGCCAGCAGCTTTGAAGGGAGGAATTCACCCCTCCACTTT
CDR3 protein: CASSFEGRNSPLHF

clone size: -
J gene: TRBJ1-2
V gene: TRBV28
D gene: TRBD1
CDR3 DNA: TGTGCCAGCAGTTTGCCCACGGGACAGGGTAAAGGCTACACCTTC
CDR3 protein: CASSLPTGQGKGYTF

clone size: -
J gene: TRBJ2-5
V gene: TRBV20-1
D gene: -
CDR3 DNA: TGCAGTGCTACCCCATGGGGGCCCCAGTACTTC
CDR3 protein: CSATPWGPQYF

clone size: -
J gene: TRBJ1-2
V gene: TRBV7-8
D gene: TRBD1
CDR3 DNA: TGTGCCAGCAGCATGGGACAGGGATATGGCTACACCTTC
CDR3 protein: CASSMGQGYGYTF

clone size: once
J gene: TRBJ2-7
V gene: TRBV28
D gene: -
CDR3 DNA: TGTGCCAGCAGTTTCGACATCTACGAGCAGTACTTC
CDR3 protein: CASSFDIYEQYF

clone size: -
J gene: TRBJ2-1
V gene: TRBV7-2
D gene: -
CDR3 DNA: TGTGCCAGCAGCTTACGACTGGGCTCCTACAATGAGCAGTTCTTC
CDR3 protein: CASSLRLGSYNEQFF